This passage covers 17 T cell receptor beta chains from one sample sequenced in a study of T cells in Graves' hyperthyroidism and ophthalmopathy. RNA transcripts gave rise to amplified TCR beta CDR3 regions. A first-round RT-PCR of the TCR CDR3 used the HTBI primer set. TCRdb itself ran the multiplex PCR reads through MiXCR, one entry per CDR3 protein. The table lists some 570,000 distinct CDR3 sequences, 13% to 15% of them singletons, with around 7% in the top ten. The sample taken for sequencing was blood. All receptors derive from a woman between 18 and 29 years old with Graves' ophthalmopathy.

The sample holds many counts of this clonotype. The V call is TRBV10-3, the J call TRBJ2-7; TRBD1 is a possible D gene (5 bases). Trimming took 3 bases from V and 0 from J, leaving 9 bases between them. Germline V gene lookup returns CDR1 ENHRY and CDR2 SYGVKD. The CDR3 covers 14 residues. The CDR3 sequence: CAISEGAHSYEQYF. The CDR3 coding sequence is TGTGCCATCAGTGAAGGGGCCCACTCCTACGAGCAGTACTTC.

V usage is TRBV25-1 and J usage is TRBJ2-3; 7 positions match TRBD1. The CDR3 loop spans 15 amino acids. V shed 0 bases, J shed 6 bases, and the junction held 6 bases outside the gene matches. Looked up from germline, CDR1 is MGHDK and CDR2 is SYGVNS. CDR3 nucleotide sequence: TGTGCCAGCAGTGAATATAAGGGGGCCGGTGATACGCAGTATTTT. It is translated as CASSEYKGAGDTQYF.

This clonotype has ten or more counts. The genes are TRBV28 and TRBJ1-2, with D unresolved. Germline CDR1 is MDHEN and CDR2 is SYDVKM. Trimming shortened V by 7 bases and J by 0 bases, and 12 bases separated the two germline ends. The CDR3 consists of 14 residues. CDR3 protein: CASTTEWANYGYTF. The CDR3 DNA reads TGTGCCAGCACCACCGAGTGGGCTAACTATGGCTACACCTTC.

This clonotype was detected many times. The J gene is TRBJ2-7, the V gene TRBV2; 8 nucleotides line up with TRBD2. The germline V gene has CDR1 SNHLY and CDR2 FYNNEI. The CDR3 loop spans 17 amino acids. J lost 7 bases, V lost 6 bases, and 20 bases had no gene match. The CDR3 is CASSDPTGLASSWEQYF. The DNA for the CDR3 is TGTGCCAGCAGCGATCCAACCGGACTAGCTTCATCCTGGGAGCAGTACTTC.

This clonotype was seen many times. This chain uses TRBV30 with TRBJ2-3; D gene ambiguous. This CDR3 has 13 amino acids. Germline V gene data show CDR1 as GTSNPN and CDR2 as SVGIG (reference sequence). Trimming pared 3 bases from V and 5 bases from J, leaving 12 bases between. This chain's CDR3 is CAWSLLAIDTQYF. DNA for the CDR3: TGTGCCTGGAGCTTATTAGCAATAGATACGCAGTATTTT.

The V call is TRBV20-1, the J call TRBJ2-3; 10 bases agree with TRBD2. Trimming took 3 bases from V and 5 from J; bases not matched to a gene: 8. The V gene's germline CDR1 is DFQATT and CDR2 SNEGSKA (reference sequence). The CDR3 runs to 15 residues. The CDR3 reads CSASSWASGRDTQYF. The CDR3 DNA follows: TGCAGTGCTAGTTCGTGGGCTAGCGGGAGAGATACGCAGTATTTT.

This clonotype was seen many times. This chain joins TRBV28 and TRBJ2-3; D perhaps matches TRBD1 (5 bases). CDR3 length: 17 amino acids. The V and J ends lost 5 bases and 5 bases respectively, with 23 bases between them. CDR1 and CDR2 from the germline V gene are MDHEN and SYDVKM. The CDR3, as DNA: TGTGCCAGCAGTCCACCCCCCTTTCTCAGGGCAATAGATACGCAGTATTTT. Residues: CASSPPPFLRAIDTQYF.

The table lists this clonotype with many counts. The V call is TRBV7-8, the J call TRBJ1-2; 7 positions agree with TRBD1. Germline lookup yields CDR1 SGHVS and CDR2 FQNEAQ. Trimming at V came to 5 bases and at J to 7 bases, leaving 13 bases not matched to a gene. The CDR3 spans 15 residues. CDR3 protein: CASSLPGTVGGGYTF. DNA of the CDR3: TGTGCCAGCAGCCTACCCGGGACAGTGGGGGGTGGCTACACCTTC.

This clonotype has a count of ten or more. The chain combines TRBV7-3 with TRBJ2-3; 9 bases align to TRBD2. The CDR3 contains 16 residues. Germline assignment: CDR1 SGHTA and CDR2 FQGTGA. V gave up 1 base and J gave up 1 base; unmatched junction bases: 3. This chain's CDR3 is CASSLNSGSGTDTQYF. CDR3 sequence (DNA): TGTGCCAGCAGCTTAAATAGCGGGAGTGGCACAGATACGCAGTATTTT.

This clonotype was observed a handful of times. The chain is built from TRBV6-2 or TRBV6-3 and TRBJ1-1; 8 bases agree with TRBD1. The CDR3 has 14 amino acids. The junction had 5 bases not matched to a gene; V was cut back by 7 bases and J by 1 base. CDR1 and CDR2 (germline): MNHEY, SVGEGT. DNA for the CDR3: TGTGCCAGCACATATCAGGGGGCGAACACTGAAGCTTTCTTT. It is translated as CASTYQGANTEAFF.

V is TRBV6-2 or TRBV6-3 and J is TRBJ2-1; 10 nucleotides align to TRBD2. Germline values: CDR1 MNHEY, CDR2 SVGEGT. With 7 bases clipped from V and 8 bases from J, the junction kept 14 bases outside the gene matches. CDR3 length: 16 amino acids. The CDR3 loop reads CASTSEASGSVDEQFF. The CDR3 DNA sequence: TGTGCCAGCACTTCTGAGGCTAGCGGGAGTGTCGATGAGCAGTTCTTC.

In its sample, this clonotype was seen many times. V is TRBV12-3 or TRBV12-4 and J is TRBJ2-1; the D is unclear. This CDR3 is 15 amino acids long. The V and J ends lost 1 base and 5 bases respectively, with 12 bases between them. The CDR3 protein is CASSLGSPGHNEQFF. As DNA, the CDR3 is TGTGCCAGCAGTTTAGGTTCTCCAGGCCACAATGAGCAGTTCTTC.

This clonotype was recorded at least ten times. The chain links TRBV20-1 to TRBJ2-1, with 8 positions matching TRBD2. Trimming at V came to 6 bases and at J to 3 bases, leaving 13 bases not matched to a gene. Germline CDR1 is DFQATT and CDR2 is SNEGSKA (reference sequence). CDR3 length: 16 amino acids. This CDR3 reads CSAVPVAGMYYNEQFF. The CDR3 nucleotides are TGCAGTGCCGTACCGGTAGCGGGGATGTACTACAATGAGCAGTTCTTC.

A word on this clonotype: This may be a read error: a much more frequent sequence differs by one nucleotide. The final CDR3 position lacks the conserved phenylalanine or tryptophan, pointing to a likely read error. The genes are TRBV27 and TRBJ1-5; D gene unclear. CDR3 length: 13 residues. V lost 6 bases to trimming and J lost 7 bases, with 13 bases between them. Per germline, CDR1 MNHEY and CDR2 SMNVEV (reference sequence). The CDR3 sequence: CASRLEFMQPQHL. CDR3 nucleotide sequence: TGTGCCAGCAGGTTGGAGTTTATGCAGCCCCAGCATCTT.

This clonotype has at least ten counts. The CDR3 is CASSQDMGAHRGEQYF. CDR3 coding DNA: TGTGCCAGCAGCCAAGATATGGGGGCCCACCGGGGCGAGCAGTACTTC. The V gene is TRBV3-1, the J gene TRBJ2-7; a possible D gene is TRBD1 (6 bases). V lost 0 bases and J 6 bases, leaving 18 bases between the germline ends. The CDR3 is 16 amino acids. CDR1 and CDR2 from the germline V gene are LGHDT and YNNKEL (reference sequence).

This clonotype has just a few counts. The J gene is TRBJ2-3, the V gene TRBV7-9; 9 positions match TRBD2. Trimming removed 8 bases from V and 2 bases from J; junction bases left unmatched: 5. There are 14 residues in the CDR3. Germline CDR1 SEHNR, CDR2 FQNEAQ (reference sequence). The CDR3 nucleotides are TGTGCCAGCGGGACTAGCCCGGACACAGATACGCAGTATTTT. It encodes CASGTSPDTDTQYF.

This clonotype appeared a few times. The rearrangement uses TRBV13 and TRBJ2-7; 15 bases map to TRBD2. The CDR3 extends over 15 amino acids. The germline CDR1 and CDR2 sequences are PRHDT and FYEKMQ (reference sequence). V lost 7 bases, J lost 4 bases, and 5 bases stayed unmatched. This CDR3 is CASKLGLAGGYEQYF. CDR3 DNA: TGTGCCAGCAAATTGGGACTAGCGGGAGGTTACGAGCAGTACTTC.